The rows below give T cell receptor beta chains drawn from one sample of a study of chemoradiotherapy in HPV16-positive cancers. Assay: immunoSEQ multiplex PCR; the TCRdb copy retains only in-frame clones and omits some. This sample carries tens of thousands of clones, 85% to 90% of them seen once, and the ten largest clones take 4% to 4.5%. The material was blood, obtained from a patient who underwent chemoradiotherapy. The receptors here all came from a human donor with HPV-associated anogenital cancer. Each CDR3 is given with its conserved first and last residue. Each record gives: J gene, D gene, clone size, V gene, CDR3 DNA, CDR3 protein. A D gene is named only where the DNA matches it firmly. Clone sizes are given selectively: once, few, many, or a class where the clone is expanded.

TRBJ2-3	NA	NA	TRBV6-6	TGTGCCAGCAGTTACTCGACCTTCACAGATACGCAGTATTTT	CASSYSTFTDTQYF
TRBJ2-7	NA	NA	TRBV5-1	TGCGCCAGCAGCTTTAGCACAGAGAGGAACGAGCAGTACTTC	CASSFSTERNEQYF
TRBJ1-2	TRBD1	NA	TRBV10-2	TGCGCCAGCAGCGCGACAGGGCTCTACTATGGCTACACCTTC	CASSATGLYYGYTF
TRBJ1-4	TRBD1	NA	TRBV30	TGTGCCTGGGCTCGACAGGGGATGGCCGAAAAACTGTTTTTT	CAWARQGMAEKLFF
TRBJ1-5	NA	NA	TRBV21-1	TGTGCCAGCAGCACCTCGACAGGGAATCAGCCCCAGCATTTT	CASSTSTGNQPQHF
TRBJ2-6	NA	NA	TRBV5-6	TGTGCCAGCAGCTTGACAGGCTCTGGGGCCAACGTCCTGACTTTC	CASSLTGSGANVLTF
TRBJ2-7	TRBD2	NA	TRBV6-4	TGTGCCAGCACGCTAGCGGGAGAATACGAGCAGTACTTC	CASTLAGEYEQYF
TRBJ1-1	TRBD1	NA	TRBV29-1	TGCAGCGTTGAAACCCCAATCATACAGGGGGTAAAGGGTGAAGCTTTCTTT	CSVETPIIQGVKGEAFF
TRBJ2-3	NA	NA	TRBV5-1	TGCGCCAGCGAGGATGGACAGACAAGCACAGATACGCAGTATTTT	CASEDGQTSTDTQYF
TRBJ1-5	NA	NA	TRBV30	TGTGCCTGGAGTGTGTGGGGTGGTAGCAATCAGCCCCAGCATTTT	CAWSVWGGSNQPQHF
TRBJ2-1	NA	NA	TRBV5-1	TGCGCCAGCAGCCCTCTGAAAGCGGACAATGAGCAGTTCTTC	CASSPLKADNEQFF
TRBJ1-4	NA	NA	TRBV6-1	TGTGCCAGCAGCCGAGACAGGTACCCTAATGAAAAACTGTTTTTT	CASSRDRYPNEKLFF
TRBJ2-7	TRBD1	NA	TRBV5-6	TGTGCCAGCAGCCCCTTAACAGGGGAATACGAGCAGTACTTC	CASSPLTGEYEQYF
TRBJ2-1	NA	NA	TRBV10-1	TGCGCCAGCAGTGACGGGACCTCCGGTCGGAATGAGCAGTTCTTC	CASSDGTSGRNEQFF
TRBJ1-5	NA	once	TRBV19	TGTGCCAGTAGTAACGGGGGGGGGAGCAATCAGCCCCAGCATTTT	CASSNGGGSNQPQHF
TRBJ2-7	TRBD2	NA	TRBV15	TGTGCCACTAGCGGGAGGGCCGACTACGAGCAGTACTTC	CATSGRADYEQYF